What follows is one TCR beta chain and its context. Its antigen specificity is not known. Base qualities are not at hand, and no much larger clone is one base apart. The immunoSEQ Assay, a bias-controlled multiplex PCR, was used to amplify TCRbeta CDR3 regions from genomic DNA. The source study handled its data this way. The number of nucleated cells in each sample was estimated by amplification of reference gene primers within the assay. To quantify the absolute abundance of each unique TCRbeta CDR3 rearrangement, sequence reads were collapsed and filtered. Productive Simpson clonality was computed per sample as the square root of Simpson's diversity index over productive rearrangements. This immuneACCESS table, as held by TCRdb, lists in-frame sequences with V and J called but not all clones. Of the missing ones, under half trace to an unresolved V gene in checked studies; the others have no known cause. The D gene and trimming were derived from the DNA, and the V and J assignments and clone size from that table. The sample table holds 400,000 to 500,000 clones, of which 88% were seen once. Of the sample, 1.5% to 2% falls within the top ten clones.

CDR1 and CDR2 are drawn from the germline V gene (reference sequence): SGHKS, YYEKEE. Measured from the cysteine to the phenylalanine, the CDR3 is 18 residues long. The DNA shown is the 54-base CDR3, in frame from base 1. V trim: 0 bases; J trim: 8 bases; unmatched bases: 14. The record originates from a study of blood T cell repertoires in COVID-19 (dated by TCRdb to the early 2020s). Turning to the overall study: The collaborator samples originated in the United States, Italy and Spain and spanned the acute and convalescent phases of COVID-19. Samples were obtained from the ongoing ImmuneRACE study (first 160 participants) and from about 1,300 subjects provided by 6 global collaborators. A de-identified subject ID, COVID-19 status, age in years and sex were almost always included in the sample metadata. The repertoires were released in a freely available public database meant as a resource for research on the immune response to SARS-CoV-2. The material from the prospective study consisted of cDNA or gDNA derived from T cells, B-cell-depleted T cells, or PBMCs. Subjects who had been exposed to COVID-19, were actively infected with it, or had recovered from it provided the deeply sampled blood TCRbeta repertoires that made up the dataset. Where available, HLA class I and class II types were taken from metadata supplied by the sample provider and were not determined by assay-based typing.

Study-wide conclusions, independent of this receptor: Clinical and demographic metadata were provided uncurated, with the amount varying by source and participant.

In the prospective study, participants were 18 to 89 years old, resided in about two dozen geographic areas of the United States, and were enrolled through a virtual design. Cohort assignment in the prospective study relied on participant-reported clinical history from a screening survey and a study questionnaire. For ImmuneRACE Cohort 3, a participant was defined as recovered based on two consecutive negative NP/OP PCR tests, clearance by a healthcare professional, or resolution of symptoms. In the prospective study, whole blood, serum and a nasopharyngeal or oropharyngeal swab were collected from each participant by mobile phlebotomists. Over a roughly 2-month period, participants in the prospective study had the option of providing additional blood draws and questionnaires. Blood samples from the prospective study were shipped frozen or at room temperature prior to DNA extraction.

Sequencing was performed on PBMCs or T cells enriched from blood (not recorded which). The rearrangement combines TRBV5-5 with TRBJ2-1, and TRBD2 aligns with 10 junction nucleotides. The sequence derives from a woman in her thirties or forties who had recovered from COVID-19. The CDR3 protein is CASSLEDWRLAGVHEQFF. The DNA is TGTGCCAGCAGCTTGGAAGATTGGAGGCTAGCGGGAGTCCATGAGCAGTTCTTC.